The source of this TCR beta chain is a study of blood T cells in healthy people across ages (dated by TCRdb to 2014 to 2015). In the study overall: Template switching captured roughly one uniquely barcoded TCR beta cDNA molecule per two T cells in model experiments. For two donors (one aged 18 to 30 and one aged 80 or older), the study analyzed two additional independent replicas of 1 million unique cDNA reads from the same blood draw. Using deep sequencing normalized with unique cDNA molecular identifiers, the study measured how TCR beta repertoire diversity changes with age. Donors were grouped into four age groups: young (average about 15 years), middle-aged (about 40), aged (around 60) and long-lived (approximately 78). To avoid experimental bias, donors of different ages were spread randomly across the sequencing lanes.

Study-wide findings and limitations: The percentage of naive T cells measured by flow cytometry correlated strongly with observed TCR beta diversity. Bulk unsorted PBMC profiling prevented conclusive comparison of naive and antigen-experienced compartments. Observed TCR beta diversity per million T cells fell roughly linearly with age, and a significant reduction was already apparent by age about 43. Donor CMV infection status was unknown, potentially confounding age-related changes in expanded clonotypes. Compared with the aged group, more naive CD4+ T cells, fewer expanded clones and increased TCR diversity were shown by the long-lived group, suggesting age selection. Estimates of total diversity based on one million sequenced T cells were considered lower bounds and underestimates.

The library was prepared using 5' RACE. The sequencer listed for this sample is Illumina HiSeq 2500. A second PCR of roughly 6 to 12 cycles was run with a J-beta primer mix and a sample-barcoded 5' primer. A template-switch 5' adaptor carrying 12 random nucleotides introduced a unique molecular identifier onto each TCR beta cDNA molecule. Each sample yielded at least 2.5 million CDR3-containing paired-end reads. All of the RNA was converted into first-strand cDNA using the Mint cDNA synthesis kit, with a TRBC-specific oligonucleotide serving as the primer. After uracil-DNA glycosylase treatment, a first 18-cycle PCR used universal primers M1SS and BC2_uni_R on all cDNA. Per the authors' processing: Each sample was normalized by randomly selecting 1 million high-quality reads, each carrying a distinct molecular identifier. Instead of being binned into consensus sequences, reads with shared molecular identifiers were discarded. MiTCR, set to a Q25 quality threshold and the strictest error-elimination algorithm, was used for CDR3 identification, clonotype clustering and error correction. A nonparametric unseen species model with Euler transformation was used to estimate a lower bound on total TCR beta diversity. The public reads were reprocessed in TCRdb via fastp at Q25 and MiXCR, keeping in-frame beta chains. Each CDR3 protein appears once, grouped with its most common genes and DNA. The V and J calls follow TCRdb's processing rather than the paper's. Across this sample there are 790,000 or so distinct CDR3 sequences, with about half seen only once. The ten largest clones take up 15% to 20% of the sample.

This clonotype appeared many times. Its recognized antigen is unknown. Base qualities were left out, and no much larger clone turns up one base away. From its cysteine to its phenylalanine, the CDR3 spans 13 amino acids. CDR3 DNA is the only sequence kept; it has 39 bases, read in frame from the first base. The V end loses 5 bases and the J end loses 3 bases, and a stretch of 8 bases separates them. Reading the germline V gene gives CDR1 KGHSH and CDR2 LQKENI. Donors were 39 systemically healthy Caucasian individuals from Russia aged 6 to 90 years. Ten milliliters of peripheral blood were drawn from each donor into EDTA-treated Vacutainer tubes. Ficoll-Paque density-gradient centrifugation was used to isolate PBMCs, with at least 6.5 million per sample. Trizol reagent was used to extract total RNA from the PBMCs, yielding at least 5.5 micrograms per sample. For every donor, an aliquot of PBMCs went through flow cytometry to measure the percentages of naive CD45RAhigh/CD27high T cells.

Material: blood. This chain joins TRBV18 to TRBJ2-1, with the D segment identity uncertain. This sequence originates from a man at least 80 years old in good health. DNA sequence: TGTGCCAGCTCAGTCGCTAACTACAATGAGCAGTTCTTC. The resulting protein is CASSVANYNEQFF. Reference TRBV18 and TRBJ2-1 genes cover what lies past the CDR3, so the full variable domain is NAGVMQNPRHLVRRRGQEARLRCSPMKGHSHVYWYRQLPEEGLKFMVYLQKENIIDESGMPKERFSAEFPKEGPSILRIQQVVRGDSAAYFCASSVANYNEQFFGPGTRLTVL.